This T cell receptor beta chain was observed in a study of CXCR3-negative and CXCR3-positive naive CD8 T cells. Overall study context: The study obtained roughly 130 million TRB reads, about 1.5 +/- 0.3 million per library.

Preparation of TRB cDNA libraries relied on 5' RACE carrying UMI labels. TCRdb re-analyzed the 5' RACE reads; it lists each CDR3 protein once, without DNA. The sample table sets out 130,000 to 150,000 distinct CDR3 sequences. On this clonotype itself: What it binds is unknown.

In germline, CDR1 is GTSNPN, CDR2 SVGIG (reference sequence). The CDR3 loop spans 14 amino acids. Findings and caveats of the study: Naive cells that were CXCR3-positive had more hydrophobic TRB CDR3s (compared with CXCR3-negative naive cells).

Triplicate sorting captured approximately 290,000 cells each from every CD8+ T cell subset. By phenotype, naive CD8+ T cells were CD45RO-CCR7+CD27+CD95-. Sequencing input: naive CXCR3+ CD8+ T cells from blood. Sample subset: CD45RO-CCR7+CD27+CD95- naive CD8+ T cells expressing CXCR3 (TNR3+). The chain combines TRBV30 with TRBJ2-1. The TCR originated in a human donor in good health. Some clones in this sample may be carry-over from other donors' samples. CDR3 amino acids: CAWSRQTTADEQFF.